This record concerns one T cell receptor (beta chain) sequence. The CDR3 covers 16 residues. The germline gives CDR1 SGHNT, CDR2 YYREEE (reference sequence). V was pared by 0 bases and J by 1 base, with 11 bases between. This entry comes from a study of blood T cell repertoires in COVID-19. Study background: The United States, Italy and Spain provided the acute and convalescent COVID-19 samples. T cells, B-cell-depleted T cells, or PBMCs supplied cDNA or gDNA.

Per the original data handling: Scientists estimated how many nucleated cells there were by amplifying reference gene primers. The protocol was immunoSEQ multiplex PCR, while the TCRdb copy is restricted to in-frame clones and leaves out a portion. D and trimming come from the DNA, and the V and J calls and clone size come from that table. The sample carries 120,000 or so clones, roughly 76% recorded once. The material sequenced was peripheral blood. This sequence joins TRBV5-4 and TRBJ1-3; D perhaps matches TRBD1 (5 bases). The receptor was isolated from a woman aged 60-70 years with acute or convalescent COVID-19. The CDR3 nucleotides read TGTGCCAGCAGCTTGGACTTAGGGGCATCTGGAAACACCATATATTTT. Amino acids: CASSLDLGASGNTIYF.